The 19 T cell receptor beta chains below come from one sample, sequenced in a study of T cells in localized non-small cell lung cancer. Generated by immunoSEQ multiplex PCR, the TCRdb table keeps only in-frame clones and is missing some. Of about 21,000 clones listed, about 90% are singletons. The source was peripheral blood, collected before any cancer treatment. The receptor source for this set is a male donor aged 60 or over with stage I squamous cell lung carcinoma.

The table lists this clone with a count of one. CDR3 DNA sequence: TGCGCCAGCAGCCAAGAAACAGGGATCAATCAGCCCCAGCATTTT. Translating it yields CASSQETGINQPQHF. The V gene is TRBV4-1, the J gene TRBJ1-5, with a possible D match to TRBD1 (6 bases). Trimming stripped 0 bases from V and 3 bases from J, with 9 bases between. The CDR3 has 15 amino acids. Germline values: CDR1 MGHRA, CDR2 YSYEKL.

The rearrangement uses TRBV29-1 and TRBJ1-1; D is perhaps TRBD1 (5 bases). The germline V gene has CDR1 SQVTM and CDR2 ANQGSEA. The CDR3 has 11 amino acids. Trimming shortened V by 8 bases and J by 4 bases, and 11 bases separated the two germline ends. The CDR3 is CSLGRGTEAFF. The CDR3 DNA follows: TGCAGCCTTGGTAGGGGCACTGAAGCTTTCTTT.

V and J are TRBV14 and TRBJ1-2; D gene ambiguous. The CDR3 has 15 amino acids. The germline V gene has CDR1 SGHDN and CDR2 FVKESK. V gave up 5 bases and J gave up 3 bases, with 16 bases separating them. The CDR3 DNA reads TGTGCCAGCAGCTTCATCAGGTTCGGGGACTATGGCTACACCTTC. This sequence encodes CASSFIRFGDYGYTF. Filled out from reference TRBV14 and TRBJ1-2, the complete variable domain reads EAGVTQFPSHSVIEKGQTVTLRCDPISGHDNLYWYRRVMGKEIKFLLHFVKESKQDESGMPNNRFLAERTGGTYSTLKVQPAELEDSGVYFCASSFIRFGDYGYTFGSGTRLTVV.

The chain combines TRBV2 with TRBJ2-7, with D perhaps matching TRBD1 (6 bases). The CDR3 is 15 amino acids. Trimming took 6 bases from V and 4 from J, leaving 19 bases between them. Per germline, CDR1 SNHLY and CDR2 FYNNEI. In DNA form, the CDR3 reads TGTGCCAGCAGGTCGGGACATAAAGGGGGTTACGAGCAGTACTTC. Amino acid sequence: CASRSGHKGGYEQYF.

The V call is TRBV21-1, the J call TRBJ2-1; TRBD2 is the table's D call and was not checked against the DNA. TRBV21-1 is deemed a pseudogene. The CDR3 is 19 amino acids. Here the CDR3 DNA reads TGTGCCAGCAGCGCCCCTCAGACTAGCGGGGGGATCGCTTACAATGAGCAGTTCTTC. The encoded protein is CASSAPQTSGGIAYNEQFF.

The rearrangement links TRBV19 to TRBJ1-2; D is unclear. In germline, CDR1 is LNHDA, CDR2 SQIVND (reference sequence). The CDR3 contains 14 residues. Trimming removed 3 bases from V and 6 bases from J, with 14 bases in between. CDR3 DNA sequence: TGTGCCAGTAGTATGGTACTTCGGGTGGATGGCTACACCTTC. This gives the protein CASSMVLRVDGYTF.

V and J are TRBV18 and TRBJ2-2; D possibly corresponds to TRBD2 (6 bases). Germline CDR1 and CDR2: KGHSH and LQKENI. This CDR3 is built from 15 residues. V was pared by 4 bases and J by 4 bases, with 13 bases between. CDR3 residues: CASSLVGRTTGELFF. CDR3 coding DNA: TGTGCCAGCTCACTTGTGGGGAGGACCACCGGGGAGCTGTTTTTT.

The J gene is TRBJ2-2, the V gene TRBV5-1, with 10 nucleotides matching TRBD2. The CDR3 has 15 amino acids. J lost 6 bases, V lost 6 bases, and 8 bases had no gene match. Germline assignment: CDR1 SGHRS and CDR2 YFSETQ. CDR3: CASTGLADPAGELFF. As DNA, the CDR3 is TGCGCCAGCACCGGACTAGCGGATCCAGCCGGGGAGCTGTTTTTT.

This chain joins TRBV27 and TRBJ2-2; D might be TRBD2 (5 bases). The CDR3 length is 15 residues. Per the germline V gene, CDR1 is MNHEY and CDR2 is SMNVEV (reference sequence). V was cut by 6 bases and J by 5 bases, with 16 bases left in between. The DNA of the CDR3 is TGTGCCAGCAGCCTCTGGGTTACGGGGACCGGGGAGCTGTTTTTT. Its protein is CASSLWVTGTGELFF.

The chain has TRBV10-1 and TRBJ1-4, with D unresolved. CDR1 WNHNN and CDR2 SYGVQD come from the germline V gene (reference sequence). V shed 3 bases and J shed 0 bases, with 8 bases lying between them. This CDR3 contains 15 residues. The CDR3 spells CASSESGSTNEKLFF. DNA of the CDR3: TGCGCCAGCAGTGAATCAGGCTCAACTAATGAAAAACTGTTTTTT.

This chain connects TRBV6-5 to TRBJ1-1; D is ambiguous. Per germline, CDR1 MNHEY and CDR2 SVGAGI. The germline V and J ends were trimmed by 6 bases and 6 bases, with 8 bases remaining between them. CDR3 length: 11 residues. As DNA, the CDR3 is TGTGCCAGCAGAAACTTGGCTGAAGCTTTCTTT. It is translated as CASRNLAEAFF.

This clone came up once. The V and J genes are TRBV7-8 and TRBJ1-3, with 7 nucleotides matching TRBD1. This CDR3 has 16 amino acids. Per germline, CDR1 SGHVS and CDR2 FQNEAQ. Unmatched junction bases numbered 6, after V lost 2 bases and J lost 2 bases. This CDR3 reads CASSLRGPGAGNTIYF. CDR3 DNA: TGTGCCAGCAGCTTAAGGGGGCCGGGAGCTGGAAACACCATATATTTT. Drawing the rest from reference TRBV7-8 and TRBJ1-3, the complete variable domain is GAGVSQSPRYKVAKRGQDVALRCDPISGHVSLFWYQQALGQGPEFLTYFQNEAQLDKSGLPSDRFFAERPEGSVSTLKIQRTQQEDSAVYLCASSLRGPGAGNTIYFGEGSWLTVV.

The J gene is TRBJ1-2, the V gene TRBV6-5; no firm D call. Trimming took 6 bases from V and 2 from J, leaving 16 bases between them. This CDR3 comprises 15 residues. Germline CDR1 reads MNHEY; CDR2 reads SVGAGI. The CDR3 is CASSKTFGENYGYTF. The CDR3 region has the DNA TGTGCCAGCAGCAAGACTTTCGGGGAAAACTATGGCTACACCTTC.

The chain combines TRBV10-3 with TRBJ2-6; D unresolved. The CDR3 is 17 amino acids. Germline V gene sequence: CDR1 ENHRY, CDR2 SYGVKD. V was shortened by 5 bases and J by 2 bases, with 16 bases between the two germline ends. The CDR3 DNA reads TGTGCCATCAGTTCGCCCGCGGAAACAACTGGGGCCAACGTCCTGACTTTC. Protein product: CAISSPAETTGANVLTF.

A few counts support this clone. V and J are TRBV6-1 and TRBJ1-5; D is uncertain. The CDR3 extends over 13 amino acids. V was shortened by 8 bases and J by 5 bases, with 13 bases between the two germline ends. Germline values: CDR1 MNHNS, CDR2 SASEGT. CDR3 residues: CASLRTDDQPQHF. The CDR3, as DNA: TGTGCCAGCCTTCGCACAGACGATCAGCCCCAGCATTTT.

Here the CDR3 DNA reads TGTGCCAGCAGTTTTGAGCGCAATCAGCCCCAGCATTTT. Amino acid sequence: CASSFERNQPQHF. The chain uses TRBV6-1 and TRBJ1-5, with no clear D. The V end was cut by 5 bases, the J end by 2 bases, with 7 bases between. The CDR3 has 13 amino acids. The V gene's germline CDR1 is MNHNS and CDR2 SASEGT.

The chain combines TRBV27 with TRBJ1-1; TRBD1 is a possible D gene (5 bases). This CDR3 has 11 amino acids. Germline V gene lookup returns CDR1 MNHEY and CDR2 SMNVEV (reference sequence). Trimming left V 9 bases short and J 4 bases short, with 9 bases between. The CDR3 region has the DNA TGTGCCAGTCAGGGAGGCACTGAAGCTTTCTTT. This translates into CASQGGTEAFF.

The chain is built from TRBV7-6 and TRBJ1-1; D uncertain. The CDR3 covers 13 residues. The germline V gene encodes CDR1 SGHVS and CDR2 FNYEAQ. V lost 3 bases and J lost 1, with 6 bases in between. This CDR3 reads CASSLSGNTEAFF. CDR3 nucleotides: TGTGCCAGCAGCTTGTCAGGGAACACTGAAGCTTTCTTT.

This clone was seen once. V gene TRBV7-3 combines with J gene TRBJ2-3; TRBD2 might be the D (7 bases). Germline V CDR1 and CDR2: SGHTA, FQGTGA. This CDR3 has 12 amino acids. V dropped 5 bases and J dropped 11 bases, with 14 bases sitting between them. The CDR3 region has the DNA TGTGCCAGCAGCAGAACAGGGAGGGAGCAGTATTTT. This gives the protein CASSRTGREQYF. Looking up the rest from reference TRBV7-3 and TRBJ2-3 gives the full variable domain: GAGVSQTPSNKVTEKGKYVELRCDPISGHTALYWYRQSLGQGPEFLIYFQGTGAADDSGLPNDRFFAVRPEGSVSTLKIQRTERGDSAVYLCASSRTGREQYFGPGTRLTVL.